This entry lists 2 T cell receptor beta chains sequenced from one sample in a study of T cells in Graves' hyperthyroidism and ophthalmopathy. RNA transcripts provided the source from which TCR beta CDR3 regions were amplified. A set of HTBI primers served as the primers for a first-round RT-PCR of the TCR CDR3. Each CDR3 protein gets one entry after TCRdb re-called the multiplex PCR reads with MiXCR. The data show 660,000 or so distinct CDR3 sequences, roughly 46% seen once. Specimen: peripheral blood or thyroid tissue (not recorded which). The receptors were sampled from an adult man with Graves' disease, either hyperthyroidism or ophthalmopathy (not recorded which).

This chain uses TRBV2 with TRBJ2-5; D is perhaps TRBD1 (5 bases). This CDR3 contains 11 residues. With 4 bases removed from V and 9 bases from J, the gap between germline ends came to 9 bases. CDR1 is SNHLY and CDR2 is FYNNEI in the germline V gene. The chain's CDR3 is CASSVLGAQYF. The CDR3 DNA follows: TGTGCCAGCAGTGTATTAGGGGCCCAGTACTTC. Together with reference TRBV2 and TRBJ2-5, the CDR3 gives the full variable domain: EPEVTQTPSHQVTQMGQEVILRCVPISNHLYFYWYRQILGQKVEFLVSFYNNEISEKSEIFDDQFSVERPDGSNFTLKIRSTKLEDSAMYFCASSVLGAQYFGPGTRLLVL.

V usage is TRBV6-5 and J usage is TRBJ1-1, with TRBD1 identical over 8 bases. This CDR3 has 15 residues. V was clipped by 2 bases and J by 1 base; unmatched bases: 3. The germline V gene encodes CDR1 MNHEY and CDR2 SVGAGI. In DNA form, the CDR3 reads TGTGCCAGCAGTTACCTCGGGACAGGGAACACTGAAGCTTTCTTT. Its protein is CASSYLGTGNTEAFF.